This TCR beta chain was recovered during a study of T cell changes during pregnancy in multiple sclerosis (dated by TCRdb to about 2019). In terms of the full investigation: In women with multiple sclerosis, the researchers looked at how the T cell repertoire shifted as pregnancy progressed.

The library relied on the immunoSEQ multiplex PCR assay. This immuneACCESS table, as held by TCRdb, lists in-frame sequences with V and J called but not all clones. Of the missing ones, under half trace to an unresolved V gene in checked studies; the others have no known cause. Counted in this sample were 37,000 or so clones; roughly 94% of them appeared once. Approximately 1.8% of the sample is taken by the ten largest. As encoded in the germline V gene, CDR1 is MNHNS while CDR2 is SASEGT. From the cysteine through the phenylalanine, the CDR3 covers 12 amino acids. The only DNA kept is the CDR3, 36 bases in frame from the first base. V sheds 8 bases and J sheds 0 bases, leaving 8 bases between their ends. On this clone itself: Its antigen is unknown. Base qualities are missing; no much larger clone stands one base away.

The source of this sequence is a female donor with multiple sclerosis, enrolled in a pregnancy study. The rearranged chain carries TRBV6-1 and TRBJ2-7; there is no confident call for the D gene. This specimen was peripheral blood, taken in the third trimester of pregnancy. The CDR3 region has the sequence CASGSFSYEQYF. The nucleotide sequence is TGTGCCAGCGGCTCCTTCTCCTACGAGCAGTACTTC.